These 6 T cell receptor beta chains share one sample of origin, sequenced in a study of T cell repertoires in cytomegalovirus infection. TCRdb analysed the reads with MiXCR anew, one entry per CDR3 protein. The top ten clones hold over 9% of a sample with some 130,000 distinct CDR3 sequences, approximately 8.8% of them seen once. The specimen sequenced was PBMCs. The receptors here all came from a human donor in good health (CMV status not recorded). Some clones in this sample may be carry-over from other donors' samples.

There are many counts of this clonotype. CDR3 region: CASSHPTRDLLAKNIQYF. CDR3 nucleotides: TGTGCCAGCAGCCATCCGACCCGGGACTTACTAGCCAAAAACATTCAGTACTTC. The chain couples TRBV28 to TRBJ2-4; possible D gene TRBD2, 6 bases. Trimming pared 6 bases from V and 0 bases from J, leaving 21 bases between. There are 18 residues in the CDR3. Germline V gene sequence: CDR1 MDHEN, CDR2 SYDVKM.

V usage is TRBV25-1 and J usage is TRBJ2-1; D not resolved. Germline assignment: CDR1 MGHDK and CDR2 SYGVNS. The CDR3 sequence is 11 residues long. Trimming pared 5 bases from V and 8 bases from J, leaving 7 bases between. As DNA, the CDR3 is TGTGCCAGCAGTCGCTTGTATGAGCAGTTCTTC. This codes for CASSRLYEQFF.

The chain links TRBV20-1 to TRBJ2-3, with TRBD1 matching over 7 bases. From germline, CDR1 is DFQATT and CDR2 SNEGSKA (reference sequence). The CDR3 runs to 12 residues. The V and J ends lost 5 bases and 2 bases, in that order; junction bases with no gene match: 1. CDR3 coding DNA: TGCAGTGCTCAGGGGGACACAGATACGCAGTATTTT. Encoded protein: CSAQGDTDTQYF.

This clonotype was found a few times. The gene calls are TRBV2 and TRBJ1-1; unclear D gene. The germline CDR1 and CDR2 sequences are SNHLY and FYNNEI. The ends were cut back, 6 bases at V and 5 bases at J, with 7 bases in the middle. This CDR3 has 11 residues. The CDR3 loop reads CASSVSTEAFF. As DNA, the CDR3 is TGTGCCAGCAGCGTGTCTACTGAAGCTTTCTTT.

This clonotype was seen a handful of times. The chain joins TRBV6-5 to TRBJ2-1; 9 bases agree with TRBD2. CDR3 length: 16 residues. The ends lost 6 bases at V and 4 bases at J; junction bases unmatched: 10. Germline lookup yields CDR1 MNHEY and CDR2 SVGAGI. The CDR3, as DNA: TGTGCCAGCAGATCTGATCCTAGCGGGGTTTACAATGAGCAGTTCTTC. Residues: CASRSDPSGVYNEQFF.

The chain employs TRBV12-3 or TRBV12-4 and TRBJ1-6, with D maybe TRBD1 (5 bases). CDR3 length: 11 amino acids. Deletions cut 2 bases from V and 12 bases from J, with 5 bases between. The DNA of the CDR3 is TGTGCCAGCAGTTTACAGGGACCCCTCCACTTT. As protein: CASSLQGPLHF.